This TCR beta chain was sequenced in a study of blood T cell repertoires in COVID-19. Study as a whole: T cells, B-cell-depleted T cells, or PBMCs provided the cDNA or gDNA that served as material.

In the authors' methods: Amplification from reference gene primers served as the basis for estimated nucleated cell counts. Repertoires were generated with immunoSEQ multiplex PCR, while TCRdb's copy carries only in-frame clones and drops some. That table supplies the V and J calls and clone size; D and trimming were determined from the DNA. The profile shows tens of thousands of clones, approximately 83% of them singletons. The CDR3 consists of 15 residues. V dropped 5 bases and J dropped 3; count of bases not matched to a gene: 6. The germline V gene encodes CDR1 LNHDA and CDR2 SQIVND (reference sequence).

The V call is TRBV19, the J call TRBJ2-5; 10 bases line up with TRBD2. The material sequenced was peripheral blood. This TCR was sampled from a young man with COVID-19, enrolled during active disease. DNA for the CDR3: TGTGCCAGTAGTTTTCTAGCGGGAGTTAAAGAGACCCAGTACTTC. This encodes CASSFLAGVKETQYF.